The 12 T cell receptor beta chains below come from one sample, sequenced in a study of identical twins. TCRdb reanalysed the 5' RACE reads using MiXCR and keeps one entry per CDR3 protein. The table records 690,000 or so distinct CDR3 sequences, over 8.5% of them present only once. The sample was also reused in another study, on yellow fever vaccine responses in identical twins.

Sequenced sample: PBMCs. The receptors come from a woman aged 18-35 years in good health.

V usage is TRBV11-1 and J usage is TRBJ2-1; D is undetermined. The CDR3 is 16 amino acids. CDR1 SGHAT and CDR2 FQDESV come from the germline V gene (reference sequence). V lost 3 bases and J 0 bases, leaving 12 bases between the germline ends. For the CDR3, the DNA is TGTGCCAGCAGCTTTCGTCAGTCGAGCTCCTACAATGAGCAGTTCTTC. Encoded protein: CASSFRQSSSYNEQFF.

CDR3 nucleotide sequence: TGTGCCAGCAGCCCCGCAGAGGCCTTTAACTATGGCTACACCTTC. Protein product: CASSPAEAFNYGYTF. The V and J genes are TRBV7-9 and TRBJ1-2, with D unresolved. The CDR3 has 15 amino acids. The V end was cut by 5 bases, the J end by 1 base, with 14 bases between. The germline gives CDR1 SEHNR, CDR2 FQNEAQ (reference sequence).

In this sample, this clonotype turned up many times. This chain uses TRBV6-5 with TRBJ2-3; no firm D call. This CDR3 has 14 residues. Germline V gene lookup returns CDR1 MNHEY and CDR2 SVGAGI. With 2 bases removed from V and 2 bases from J, the gap between germline ends came to 8 bases. This chain's CDR3 is CASSYRATTDTQYF. In DNA form, the CDR3 reads TGTGCCAGCAGTTACCGGGCTACCACAGATACGCAGTATTTT.

This clonotype was seen many times. The chain couples TRBV29-1 to TRBJ2-4; D gene uncertain. Germline CDR1 and CDR2: SQVTM and ANQGSEA. The CDR3 length is 15 residues. In DNA form, the CDR3 reads TGCAACCTGATTACCGTAGGGTTAGCCAAAAACATTCAGTACTTC. This encodes CNLITVGLAKNIQYF.

This clonotype was seen at least ten times. The chain joins TRBV5-1 to TRBJ2-7, with D possibly being TRBD1 or TRBD2 (5 bases each). There are 13 residues in the CDR3. Trimming cost V 4 bases and J 7 bases, with 15 bases left between them. Germline CDR1 reads SGHRS; CDR2 reads YFSETQ. The CDR3 here is CASSTTGAQEQYF. The CDR3 DNA reads TGCGCCAGCAGCACAACCGGGGCCCAGGAGCAGTACTTC. Full variable domain (remainder filled in from reference TRBV5-1 and TRBJ2-7): KAGVTQTPRYLIKTRGQQVTLSCSPISGHRSVSWYQQTPGQGLQFLFEYFSETQRNKGNFPGRFSGRQFSNSRSEMNVSTLELGDSALYLCASSTTGAQEQYFGPGTRLTVT.

The chain carries TRBV13 and TRBJ2-1; 7 bases match TRBD2. The CDR3 runs 16 residues. After removal of 5 bases from V and 4 bases from J, the junction contained 11 bases not matched to a gene. Germline V lookup: CDR1 PRHDT, CDR2 FYEKMQ (reference sequence). The DNA for the CDR3 is TGTGCCAGCAGCAACACCGCTAGCGGAGCATACAATGAGCAGTTCTTC. It translates to CASSNTASGAYNEQFF.

This clonotype occurred many times. The gene calls are TRBV12-3 or TRBV12-4 and TRBJ2-7, with 15 bases aligning to TRBD2. The trim removed 7 bases at V and 6 bases at J, leaving 10 bases unmatched. This CDR3 region has 16 residues. The CDR3 bases are TGTGCCAGCACCATCAGGACTAGCGGGGGGGCCGGCGAGCAGTACTTC. Protein: CASTIRTSGGAGEQYF.

The gene calls are TRBV13 and TRBJ2-1, with TRBD2 matching 10 bases. From germline, CDR1 is PRHDT and CDR2 FYEKMQ (reference sequence). The CDR3 totals 15 residues. The V segment lost 5 bases and the J segment 9 bases; nucleotides outside the gene matches: 10. CDR3: CASSQGSSGSTEQFF. The CDR3 DNA reads as TGTGCCAGCAGCCAGGGGTCTAGCGGGAGTACTGAGCAGTTCTTC.

This clonotype was seen repeatedly, ten times or more. The rearrangement joins TRBV5-1 to TRBJ2-5, with TRBD2 as a possible D gene (6 bases). Germline V gives CDR1 SGHRS, CDR2 YFSETQ. The CDR3 is 14 amino acids. Trimming removed 4 bases at V and 5 bases at J, with 15 bases between. CDR3 sequence reads: CASSPTTSLETQYF. The DNA for the CDR3 is TGCGCCAGCAGCCCAACGACTAGTCTGGAGACCCAGTACTTC.

This clonotype appeared many times. The chain combines TRBV12-3 or TRBV12-4 with TRBJ1-5; 7 bases are a match to TRBD1. The CDR3 runs 14 residues. The J segment lost 0 bases and the V segment lost 7 bases, leaving 3 bases of the junction unmatched. The CDR3 DNA sequence: TGTGCCAGCAATAACAGGGGTAGCAATCAGCCCCAGCATTTT. Its protein product is CASNNRGSNQPQHF.

This chain uses TRBV7-8 with TRBJ1-1; no clear D. Trimming stripped 1 base from V and 1 base from J, with 16 bases between. This CDR3 contains 17 residues. The germline V gene encodes CDR1 SGHVS and CDR2 FQNEAQ. The CDR3 DNA follows: TGTGCCAGCAGCTTAGAGAGAGTCAGCCAGACGAACACTGAAGCTTTCTTT. Translating gives CASSLERVSQTNTEAFF.

A few counts support this clonotype. The V gene is TRBV3-1, the J gene TRBJ2-7; TRBD1 matches 8 bases. CDR3 size: 17 residues. The germline V gene has CDR1 LGHDT and CDR2 YNNKEL (reference sequence). V shed 4 bases, J shed 0 bases, and the junction held 11 bases outside the gene matches. This chain's CDR3 is CASSPRLRDRISYEQYF. CDR3 in DNA: TGTGCCAGCAGCCCGAGACTCCGGGACAGGATCTCCTACGAGCAGTACTTC.